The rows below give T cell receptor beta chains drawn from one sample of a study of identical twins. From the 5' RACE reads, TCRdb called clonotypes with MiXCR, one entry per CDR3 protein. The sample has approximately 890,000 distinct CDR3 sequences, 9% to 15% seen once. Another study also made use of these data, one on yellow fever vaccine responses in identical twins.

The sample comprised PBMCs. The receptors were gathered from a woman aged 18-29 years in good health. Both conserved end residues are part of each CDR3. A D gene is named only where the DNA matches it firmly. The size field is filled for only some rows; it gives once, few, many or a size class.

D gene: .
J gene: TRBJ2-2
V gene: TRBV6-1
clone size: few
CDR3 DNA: TGTGCCAGCGCTCGACAGTACTCGAACACCGGGGAGCTGTTTTTT
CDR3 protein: CASARQYSNTGELFF

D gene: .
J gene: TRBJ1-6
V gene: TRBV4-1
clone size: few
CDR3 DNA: TGCGCCAGCAGCCAAGGGACGGACTATTCACCCCTCCACTTT
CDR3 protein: CASSQGTDYSPLHF

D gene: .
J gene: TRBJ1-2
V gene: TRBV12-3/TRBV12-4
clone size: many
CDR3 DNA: TGTGCCAGCAGGAAAGACCCGCCTTATGGCTACACCTTC
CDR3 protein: CASRKDPPYGYTF

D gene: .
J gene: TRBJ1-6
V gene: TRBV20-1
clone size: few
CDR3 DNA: TGCAGTGCTAGATGGTTAGATTCACCCCTCCACTTT
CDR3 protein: CSARWLDSPLHF

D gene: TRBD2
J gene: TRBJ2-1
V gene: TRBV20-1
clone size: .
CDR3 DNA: TGCAGTGCTAGAGATAGGGGGCCGGGACTAGCGGCTACACGCTCCTACAATGAGCAGTTCTTC
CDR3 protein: CSARDRGPGLAATRSYNEQFF

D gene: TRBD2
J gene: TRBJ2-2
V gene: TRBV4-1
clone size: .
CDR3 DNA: TGCGCCAGCAGCCACCCCTTTGCGGGGGGGCGCACCGGGGAGCTGTTTTTT
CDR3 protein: CASSHPFAGGRTGELFF

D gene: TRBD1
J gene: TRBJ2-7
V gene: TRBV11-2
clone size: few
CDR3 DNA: TGTGCCAGCAGCTTAGATCCCGGGACAGGGCCTTTCCCCTTGGGCGAGCAGTACTTC
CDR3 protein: CASSLDPGTGPFPLGEQYF

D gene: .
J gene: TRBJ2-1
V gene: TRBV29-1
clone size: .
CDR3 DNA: TGCAGCGTTTTAGGCGGGTGGGGGACCTACAATGAGCAGTTCTTC
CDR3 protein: CSVLGGWGTYNEQFF

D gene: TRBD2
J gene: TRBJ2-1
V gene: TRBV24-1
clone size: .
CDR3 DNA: TGTGCCACCAGTGATTCCTCCCCGAGCGGGGCCAACAATGAGCAGTTCTTC
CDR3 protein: CATSDSSPSGANNEQFF

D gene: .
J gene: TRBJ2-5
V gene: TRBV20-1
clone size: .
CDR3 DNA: TGCAGTGCTAGTGTGGGGGCTGGGGAGGCAGAGACCCAGTACTTC
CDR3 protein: CSASVGAGEAETQYF

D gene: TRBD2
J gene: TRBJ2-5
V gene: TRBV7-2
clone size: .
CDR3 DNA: TGTGCCAGCAGCTTGAGTAGCGGGGGGACCCAAGAGACCCAGTACTTC
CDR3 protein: CASSLSSGGTQETQYF

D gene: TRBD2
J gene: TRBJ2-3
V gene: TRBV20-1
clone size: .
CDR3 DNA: TGCAGTGCCAGTACTGCGGGGGTCACAGATACGCAGTATTTT
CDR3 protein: CSASTAGVTDTQYF

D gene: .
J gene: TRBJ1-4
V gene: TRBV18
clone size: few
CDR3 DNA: TGTGCCAGCTCATACCAGGGAGCTAATGAAAAACTGTTTTTT
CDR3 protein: CASSYQGANEKLFF

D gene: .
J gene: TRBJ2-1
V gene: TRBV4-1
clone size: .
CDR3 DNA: TGCGCCAGCAGCGTCAAAGGGGGGGACTCCTACAATGAGCAGTTCTTC
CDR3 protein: CASSVKGGDSYNEQFF

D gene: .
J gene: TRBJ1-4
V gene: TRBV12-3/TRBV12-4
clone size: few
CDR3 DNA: TGTGCCAGCAGTTTAATTTTGGGTAAAGGGCTGTTTTTT
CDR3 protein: CASSLILGKGLFF

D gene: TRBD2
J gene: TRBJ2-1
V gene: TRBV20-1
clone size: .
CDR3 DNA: TGCAGTGCTAGAGAGCCAGGACTAGCTCTCTCCTACAATGAGCAGTTCTTC
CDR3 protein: CSAREPGLALSYNEQFF

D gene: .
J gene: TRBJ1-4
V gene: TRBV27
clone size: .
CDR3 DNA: TGTGCCAGCAGTAACAGGATTGCGACTAATGAAAAACTGTTTTTT
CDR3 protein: CASSNRIATNEKLFF

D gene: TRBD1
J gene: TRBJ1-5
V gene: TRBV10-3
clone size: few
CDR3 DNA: TGTGCCATCAGTGAGTCACAGGGGGCTCAGCCCCAGCATTTT
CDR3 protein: CAISESQGAQPQHF

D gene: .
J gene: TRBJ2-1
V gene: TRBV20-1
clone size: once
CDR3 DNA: TGCAGTGTTCTTTCGACCAAAGAATACAATGAGCAGTTCTTC
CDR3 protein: CSVLSTKEYNEQFF

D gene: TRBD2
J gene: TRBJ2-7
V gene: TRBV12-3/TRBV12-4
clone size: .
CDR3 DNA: TGTGCCAGCAGTTTCGCGGGGGTGTACGAGCAGTACTTC
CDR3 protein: CASSFAGVYEQYF

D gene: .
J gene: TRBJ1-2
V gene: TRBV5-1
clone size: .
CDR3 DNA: TGCGCCAGCAGCTCAGCTGAGGCCCTCTATGGCTACACCTTC
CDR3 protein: CASSSAEALYGYTF

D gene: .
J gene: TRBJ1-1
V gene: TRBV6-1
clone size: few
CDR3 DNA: TGTGCCAGCAGGGAGGGTCTCGCTTTCTTT
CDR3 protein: CASREGLAFF

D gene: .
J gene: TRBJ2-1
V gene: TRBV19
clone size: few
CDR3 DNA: TGTGCCAGTAGTATAGCTGGCGCGCCCGAGCAGTTCTTC
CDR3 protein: CASSIAGAPEQFF

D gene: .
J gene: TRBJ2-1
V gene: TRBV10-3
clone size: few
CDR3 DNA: TGTGCCATCAGCCACGTGGGGAAAGGAGACAATGAGCAGTTCTTC
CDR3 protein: CAISHVGKGDNEQFF

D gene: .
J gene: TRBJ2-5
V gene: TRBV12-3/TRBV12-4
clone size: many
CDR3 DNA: TGTGCCAGCAGTTTAGCGCTACGGGACACTCAAGAGACCCAGTACTTC
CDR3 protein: CASSLALRDTQETQYF

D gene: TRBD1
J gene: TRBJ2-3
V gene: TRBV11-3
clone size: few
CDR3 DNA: TGTGCCAGCAGCTTAGAACCCAGGGGGCAGGCAGATACGCAGTATTTT
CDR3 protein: CASSLEPRGQADTQYF

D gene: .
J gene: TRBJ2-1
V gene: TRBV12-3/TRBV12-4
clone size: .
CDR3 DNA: TGTGCCAGCAGCCCCGGGAGTTCAGGCTACAATGAGCAGTTCTTC
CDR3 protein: CASSPGSSGYNEQFF

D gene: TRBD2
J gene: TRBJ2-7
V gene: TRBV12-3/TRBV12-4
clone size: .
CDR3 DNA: TGTGCCAGCAGTTTAGGACTAGCCAGGGAGCAGTACTTC
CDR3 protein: CASSLGLAREQYF

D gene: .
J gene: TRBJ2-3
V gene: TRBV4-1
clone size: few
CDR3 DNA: TGCGCCAGCAGCCAAGAAGTGTATGTTAGAGGCCCGTATTTT
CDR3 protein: CASSQEVYVRGPYF

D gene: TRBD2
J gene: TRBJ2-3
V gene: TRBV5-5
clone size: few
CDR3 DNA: TGTGCCAGCAGAGCCGGGACTAGCTTCACAGATACGCAGTATTTT
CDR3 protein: CASRAGTSFTDTQYF

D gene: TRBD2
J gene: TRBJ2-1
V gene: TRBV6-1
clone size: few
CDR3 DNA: TGTGCCAGCAGTAGACTAGCGGGGGGATTTGACAATGAGCAGTTCTTC
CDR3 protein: CASSRLAGGFDNEQFF

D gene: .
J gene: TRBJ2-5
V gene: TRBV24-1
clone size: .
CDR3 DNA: TGTGCCACCATGAGGGGAGAGACCCAGTACTTC
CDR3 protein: CATMRGETQYF

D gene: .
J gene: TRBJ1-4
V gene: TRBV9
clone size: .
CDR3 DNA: TGTGCCAGCAGCTTTATGGACGGTTCAACTAATGAAAAACTGTTTTTT
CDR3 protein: CASSFMDGSTNEKLFF

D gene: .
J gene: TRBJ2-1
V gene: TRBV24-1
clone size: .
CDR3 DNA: TGTGCCACCAGTGTGAGACCGGCACCCTCCTACAATGAGCAGTTCTTC
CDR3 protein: CATSVRPAPSYNEQFF

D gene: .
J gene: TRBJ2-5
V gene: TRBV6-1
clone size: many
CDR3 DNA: TGTGCCAGCAGTGAAGATGGAGGGGGCGTAGAGACCCAGTACTTC
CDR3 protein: CASSEDGGGVETQYF

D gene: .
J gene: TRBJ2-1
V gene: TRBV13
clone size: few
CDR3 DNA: TGTGCCAGCAGTAGGGGGGACAGACAATACAATGAGCAGTTCTTC
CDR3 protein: CASSRGDRQYNEQFF

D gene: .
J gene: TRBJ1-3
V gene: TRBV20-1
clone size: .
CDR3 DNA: TGCAGTGCTAGGACGGCTGGAAACACCATATATTTT
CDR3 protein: CSARTAGNTIYF

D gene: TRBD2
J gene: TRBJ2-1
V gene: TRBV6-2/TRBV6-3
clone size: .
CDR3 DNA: TGTGCCAGCAGCACCCTCCCCGGGAGGGGTGACAATGAGCAGTTCTTC
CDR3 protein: CASSTLPGRGDNEQFF

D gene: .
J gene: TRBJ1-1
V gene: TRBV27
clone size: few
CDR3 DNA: TGTGCCAGCACCTCCTTCATGAACACTGAAGCTTTCTTT
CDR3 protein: CASTSFMNTEAFF

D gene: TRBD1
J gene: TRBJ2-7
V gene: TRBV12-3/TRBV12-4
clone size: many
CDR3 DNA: TGTGCCAGCAGTCCCAGGACAGGGGGGATGAAGTACTTC
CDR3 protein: CASSPRTGGMKYF

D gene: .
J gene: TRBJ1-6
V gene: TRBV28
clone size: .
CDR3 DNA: TGTGCCAGCAGTCCCTTTTCCGTTCAAAATTCACCCCTCCACTTT
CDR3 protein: CASSPFSVQNSPLHF

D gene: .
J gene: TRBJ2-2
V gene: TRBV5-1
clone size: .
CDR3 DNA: TGCGCCAGCAGCTTGGGAGGGGGACGAACCGGGGAGCTGTTTTTT
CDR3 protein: CASSLGGGRTGELFF

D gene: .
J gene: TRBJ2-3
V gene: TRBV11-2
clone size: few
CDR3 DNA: TGTGCCAGCAGCTTGGGGCCGAAAGGGGAGTCCGATACGCAGTATTTT
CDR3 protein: CASSLGPKGESDTQYF

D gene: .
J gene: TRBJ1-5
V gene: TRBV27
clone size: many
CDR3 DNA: TGTGCCAGCAGTTTTTCCCCCTCGACGCCCCAGCATTTT
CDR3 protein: CASSFSPSTPQHF

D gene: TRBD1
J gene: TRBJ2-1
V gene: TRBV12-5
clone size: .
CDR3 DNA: TGTGCTAGTGGTTTAAGGGGACAGGAGGACAATGAGCAGTTCTTC
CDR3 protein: CASGLRGQEDNEQFF

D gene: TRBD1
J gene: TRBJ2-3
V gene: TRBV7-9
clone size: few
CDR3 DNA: TGTGCCAGCAGCACCCGGACAGGGGACAAAAGGGTTACGCAGTATTTT
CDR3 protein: CASSTRTGDKRVTQYF